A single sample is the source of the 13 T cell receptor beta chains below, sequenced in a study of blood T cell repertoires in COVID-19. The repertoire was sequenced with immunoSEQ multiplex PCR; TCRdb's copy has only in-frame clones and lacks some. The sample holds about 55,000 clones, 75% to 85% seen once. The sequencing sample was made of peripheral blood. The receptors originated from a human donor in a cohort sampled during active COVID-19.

The CDR3 sequence: CASTTWTDTQYF. The CDR3 coding sequence is TGTGCCAGCACTACCTGGACAGATACGCAGTATTTT. The chain couples TRBV6-5 to TRBJ2-3; D gene ambiguous. The CDR3 is 12 residues long. Trimming removed 7 bases from V and 3 bases from J, with 8 bases in between. CDR1 and CDR2 from the germline V gene are MNHEY and SVGAGI.

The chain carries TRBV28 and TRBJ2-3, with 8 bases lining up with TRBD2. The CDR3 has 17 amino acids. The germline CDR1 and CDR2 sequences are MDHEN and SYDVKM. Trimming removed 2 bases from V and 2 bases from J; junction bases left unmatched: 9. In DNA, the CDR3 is TGTGCCAGCAGTTTAAGCTGGTCGGGAGGGGCCACAGATACGCAGTATTTT. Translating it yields CASSLSWSGGATDTQYF.

The CDR3 loop is CASSLVASPSTDTQYF. CDR3 in DNA: TGTGCCAGCAGCCTCGTAGCGAGTCCGAGCACAGATACGCAGTATTTT. This chain uses TRBV3-1 (or the pseudogene TRBV3-2) with TRBJ2-3; D may be TRBD2 (5 bases). The CDR3 has 16 residues. Germline V lookup: CDR1 LGHDT, CDR2 YNNKEL (reference sequence). Trimming left V 4 bases short and J 0 bases short, with 14 bases between.

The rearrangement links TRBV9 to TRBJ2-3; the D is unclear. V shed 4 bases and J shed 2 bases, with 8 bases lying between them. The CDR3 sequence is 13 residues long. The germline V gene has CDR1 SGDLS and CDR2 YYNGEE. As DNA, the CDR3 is TGTGCCAGCAGCCCCGAGTTCACAGATACGCAGTATTTT. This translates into CASSPEFTDTQYF.

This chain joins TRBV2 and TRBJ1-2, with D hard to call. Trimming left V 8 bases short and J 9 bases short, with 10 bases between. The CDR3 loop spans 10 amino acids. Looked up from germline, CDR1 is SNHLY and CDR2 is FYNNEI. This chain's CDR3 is CASGGSSYTF. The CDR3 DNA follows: TGTGCCAGCGGAGGGAGTAGCTACACCTTC.

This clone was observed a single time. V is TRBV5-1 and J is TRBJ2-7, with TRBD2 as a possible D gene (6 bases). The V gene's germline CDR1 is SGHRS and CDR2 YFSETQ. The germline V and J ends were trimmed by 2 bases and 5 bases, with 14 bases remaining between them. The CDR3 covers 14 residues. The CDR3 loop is CASSFGTGLDEQYF. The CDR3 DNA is TGCGCCAGCAGCTTCGGGACGGGACTTGACGAGCAGTACTTC.

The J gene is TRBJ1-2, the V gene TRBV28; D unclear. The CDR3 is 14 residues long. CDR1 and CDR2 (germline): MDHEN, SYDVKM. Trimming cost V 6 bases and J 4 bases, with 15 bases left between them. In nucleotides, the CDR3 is TGTGCCAGCAGCTTTCAAATTCGTAGCTATGGCTACACCTTC. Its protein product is CASSFQIRSYGYTF.

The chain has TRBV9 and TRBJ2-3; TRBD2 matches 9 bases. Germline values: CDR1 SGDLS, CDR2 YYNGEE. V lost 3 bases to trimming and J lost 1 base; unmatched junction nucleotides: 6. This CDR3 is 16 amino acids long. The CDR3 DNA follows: TGTGCCAGCAGCGGATCCCGGACTAGCGGCACAGATACGCAGTATTTT. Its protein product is CASSGSRTSGTDTQYF.

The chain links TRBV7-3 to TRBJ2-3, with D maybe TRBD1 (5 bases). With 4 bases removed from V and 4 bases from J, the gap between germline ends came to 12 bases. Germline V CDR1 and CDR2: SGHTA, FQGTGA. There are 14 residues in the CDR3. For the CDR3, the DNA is TGTGCCAGCAGCTCCACGCGACAGTCAGATACGCAGTATTTT. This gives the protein CASSSTRQSDTQYF.

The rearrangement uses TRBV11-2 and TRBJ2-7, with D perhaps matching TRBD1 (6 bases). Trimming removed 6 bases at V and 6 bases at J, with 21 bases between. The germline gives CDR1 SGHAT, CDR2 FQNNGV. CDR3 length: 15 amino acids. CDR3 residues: CASSQLTGPRREQYF. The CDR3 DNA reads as TGTGCCAGCAGTCAGCTCACAGGGCCCAGGCGCGAGCAGTACTTC.

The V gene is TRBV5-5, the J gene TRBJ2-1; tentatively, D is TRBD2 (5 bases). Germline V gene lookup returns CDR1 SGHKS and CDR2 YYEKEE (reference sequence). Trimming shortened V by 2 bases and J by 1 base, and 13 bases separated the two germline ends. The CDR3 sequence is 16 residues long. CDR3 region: CASSFNWRASYNEQFF. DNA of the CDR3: TGTGCCAGCAGCTTTAACTGGCGGGCGTCCTACAATGAGCAGTTCTTC.

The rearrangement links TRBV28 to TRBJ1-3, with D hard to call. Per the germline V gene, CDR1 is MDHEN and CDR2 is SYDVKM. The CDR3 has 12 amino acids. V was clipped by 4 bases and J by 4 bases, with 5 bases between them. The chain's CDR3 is CASSSQGNTIYF. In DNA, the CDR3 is TGTGCCAGCAGTTCACAGGGAAACACCATATATTTT.

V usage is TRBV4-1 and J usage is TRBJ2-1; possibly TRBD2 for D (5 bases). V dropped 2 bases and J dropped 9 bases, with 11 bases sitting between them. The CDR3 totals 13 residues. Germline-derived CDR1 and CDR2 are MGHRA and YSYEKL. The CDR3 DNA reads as TGCGCCAGCAGCCAACGCGAGGGAGTTGAGCAGTTCTTC. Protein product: CASSQREGVEQFF.